This passage covers 18 T cell receptor beta chains from one sample sequenced in a study of blood T cells in healthy people across ages. A second PCR, run for roughly 7 to 11 cycles, used a sample-barcoded 5' primer plus a J-beta primer mix. TCRdb analysed the 5' RACE reads with MiXCR anew, one entry per CDR3 protein. The data show about 930,000 distinct CDR3 sequences, just under 30% seen once. This sample also appeared in a second study, on T cells of mothers and their children.

Material for sequencing was blood. The receptors stem from a woman aged 40 to 55 in good health.

This chain connects TRBV20-1 to TRBJ2-7; D remains ambiguous. CDR3 length equals 16 residues. Germline V gene data show CDR1 as DFQATT and CDR2 as SNEGSKA (reference sequence). Trimming cost V 0 bases and J 3 bases, with 18 bases left between them. In DNA, the CDR3 is TGCAGTGCTAGAGATCCCTACAGCCCTGGACGCTACGAGCAGTACTTC. It codes for CSARDPYSPGRYEQYF.

The genes are TRBV24-1 and TRBJ2-6; D not resolved. This CDR3 is 15 amino acids long. Germline CDR1 reads KGHDR; CDR2 reads SFDVKD. Trimming removed 3 bases from V and 2 bases from J, with 7 bases in between. In DNA, the CDR3 is TGTGCCACCAGTGATCGGTCTACTGGGGCCAACGTCCTGACTTTC. This gives the protein CATSDRSTGANVLTF.

The chain has TRBV6-1 and TRBJ2-7; D call uncertain. The CDR3 extends over 12 amino acids. Germline CDR1 and CDR2: MNHNS and SASEGT. V lost 7 bases, J lost 3 bases, and 10 bases lay in between. The CDR3 region has the DNA TGTGCCAGCACTGGCAGTTACTACGAGCAGTACTTC. Translation: CASTGSYYEQYF.

This chain connects TRBV7-2 to TRBJ2-5; TRBD1 matches at 10 bases. CDR1 is SGHTA and CDR2 is FQGNSA in the germline V gene. V gave up 2 bases and J gave up 1 base; unmatched junction bases: 4. This CDR3 contains 16 residues. CDR3 coding DNA: TGTGCCAGCAGCTTACGCCGGACAGGGGGCCAAGAGACCCAGTACTTC. Translated, it gives CASSLRRTGGQETQYF.

About this clonotype: This clone may be a read error of a much larger clone one base away. The chain joins TRBV5-1 to TRBJ2-4; TRBD2 might be the D (5 bases). The better agreement between TRBJ2-7 and the DNA end casts doubt on the J call. Germline V CDR1 and CDR2: SGHRS, YFSETQ. CDR3 length equals 14 residues. In nucleotides, the CDR3 is TGCGCCAGCAGCGTGGAACGGACTGGCCACGAGCAGTACTTC. It is translated as CASSVERTGHEQYF.

Ten or more counts support this clonotype. The chain has TRBV27 and TRBJ2-1, with 7 bases lining up with TRBD1. V shed 0 bases and J 9 bases; nucleotides not matched to a gene: 2. There are 13 residues in the CDR3. The germline V gene encodes CDR1 MNHEY and CDR2 SMNVEV (reference sequence). Written as DNA, the CDR3 is TGTGCCAGCAGTTTATCGACAGGGAGTGAGCAGTTCTTC. Translating it yields CASSLSTGSEQFF.

V usage is TRBV6-6 and J usage is TRBJ1-5; a possible D gene is TRBD1 (5 bases). The length of the CDR3 is 13 residues. The germline CDR1 and CDR2 sequences are MNHNY and SVGAGI (reference sequence). Trimming removed 11 bases at V and 3 bases at J, with 14 bases between. CDR3 in DNA: TGTGCCGGGGCGCGGCGGGCCAATCAGCCCCAGCATTTT. Encoded protein: CAGARRANQPQHF.

The chain employs TRBV27 and TRBJ2-7; TRBD1 or TRBD2 may be the D gene (6 bases each). The V end lost 3 bases, the J end lost 0 bases, and 12 bases lay between the germline ends. The germline V gene encodes CDR1 MNHEY and CDR2 SMNVEV (reference sequence). CDR3 length equals 15 residues. CDR3 protein: CASSFGGLNSYEQYF. The CDR3 bases are TGTGCCAGCAGTTTTGGGGGGCTAAACTCCTACGAGCAGTACTTC.

The chain uses TRBV20-1 and TRBJ2-1, with D possibly matching TRBD1 (6 bases). Germline V lookup: CDR1 DFQATT, CDR2 SNEGSKA (reference sequence). This CDR3 is built from 15 residues. V lost 5 bases, J lost 6 bases, and 20 bases lay in between. CDR3 sequence reads: CSAPLPTGWVNEQFF. The CDR3 coding sequence is TGCAGTGCTCCCCTTCCGACAGGTTGGGTCAATGAGCAGTTCTTC.

This clonotype was detected only once. The rearrangement links TRBV14 to TRBJ1-6; D may be TRBD1 (5 bases). The CDR3 is made up of 18 amino acids. With 4 bases removed from V and 8 bases from J, the gap between germline ends came to 24 bases. The V gene's germline CDR1 is SGHDN and CDR2 FVKESK. CDR3 sequence (DNA): TGTGCCAGCAGCCCCCCGGCCCAGACATGGGGCTTCGATTCACCCCTCCACTTT. Protein sequence: CASSPPAQTWGFDSPLHF.

Turning to this clonotype: Since a much larger clone is just one base distant, this may be a read error. The V call is TRBV6-1, the J call TRBJ2-7, with 8 bases fitting TRBD2. The DNA end lines up better with TRBJ2-5; the J call may be wrong. Germline lookup yields CDR1 MNHNS and CDR2 SASEGT. The CDR3 totals 17 residues. Here the CDR3 reads CASNEYPPGLGKQTQYF. For the CDR3, the DNA is TGTGCCAGCAATGAATATCCCCCGGGACTAGGGAAACAGACCCAGTACTTC.

This sequence joins TRBV29-1 and TRBJ1-2; possible D gene TRBD1, 6 bases. Germline V lookup: CDR1 SQVTM, CDR2 ANQGSEA. V lost 3 bases and J lost 4, with 15 bases in between. The CDR3 covers 14 residues. CDR3 DNA: TGCAGCGTTGATACAGGGAGGGGGGTCTATGGCTACACCTTC. This encodes CSVDTGRGVYGYTF.

About this clonotype itself: This may stem from a read error, because a much larger clone lies one nucleotide away. The rearrangement joins TRBV12-3 or TRBV12-4 to TRBJ2-5; D perhaps matches TRBD2 (6 bases). With 3 bases removed from V and 11 bases from J, the gap between germline ends came to 22 bases. The CDR3 is made up of 15 amino acids. CDR3 DNA sequence: TGTGCCAGCAGTTTTAACCGGGGGACTCACAATGAGCAGTACTTC. It yields the protein CASSFNRGTHNEQYF.

The chain links TRBV27 to TRBJ1-2; D is ambiguous. The CDR3 runs to 13 residues. Germline V CDR1 and CDR2: MNHEY, SMNVEV (reference sequence). Trimming stripped 9 bases from V and 4 bases from J, with 15 bases between. The DNA for the CDR3 is TGTGCCAGTGGGAACGGGGAGAGCTATGGCTACACCTTC. It yields the protein CASGNGESYGYTF.

This clonotype was found many times. The chain carries TRBV12-3 or TRBV12-4 and TRBJ1-6, with TRBD1 as a possible D gene (5 bases). V was cut by 6 bases and J by 12 bases, with 15 bases left in between. This CDR3 is 13 amino acids long. CDR3 in DNA: TGTGCCAGCAGCCCGAGGAGGGACGGACCCCTCCACTTT. It yields the protein CASSPRRDGPLHF.

This clonotype was counted a few times. The chain carries TRBV20-1 and TRBJ2-2; 11 positions agree with TRBD1. This CDR3 has 16 amino acids. The trim removed 0 bases at V and 4 bases at J, leaving 4 bases unmatched. The germline V gene has CDR1 DFQATT and CDR2 SNEGSKA (reference sequence). CDR3 in DNA: TGCAGTGCTAGAGATCACGGACAGGGGGCCACCGGGGAGCTGTTTTTT. Amino acid sequence: CSARDHGQGATGELFF.

At least ten counts were recorded for this clonotype. V and J are TRBV15 and TRBJ2-5; 10 positions agree with TRBD2. Losses at the gene ends were 0 bases for V and 4 bases for J; bases not matched to a gene: 8. This CDR3 is 17 amino acids long. Looked up from germline, CDR1 is LNHNV and CDR2 is YYDKDF (reference sequence). DNA of the CDR3: TGTGCCACCAGCAGAGATGTGCTAGCGGGGGCAGGAGAGACCCAGTACTTC. Translating gives CATSRDVLAGAGETQYF.

This rearrangement joins TRBV24-1 to TRBJ2-1, with 9 nucleotides matching TRBD2. This CDR3 is built from 16 residues. V dropped 6 bases and J dropped 3; count of bases not matched to a gene: 8. Germline V gene data show CDR1 as KGHDR and CDR2 as SFDVKD. CDR3 nucleotide sequence: TGTGCCACCAGTTCACCGGGACTAGCAGACTACAATGAGCAGTTCTTC. This codes for CATSSPGLADYNEQFF.